The 17 T cell receptor beta chains reported below all come from one sample, sequenced in a study of vaccination effects on CD4 cells after COVID-19 (dated by TCRdb to 2022 to 2024). Libraries were prepared through the immunoSEQ multiplex PCR assay. As stored in TCRdb, this immuneACCESS dataset retains in-frame rearrangements with V and J assigned. A fraction of the clones does not appear; measured against another copy, unresolved V genes explain less than half of the discrepancy, and the remainder lacks a known reason. This sample gives 65,000 to 75,000 clones in total; 70% to 85% of them show up just once. Approximately 1.5% of the sample rests with the top ten. To identify antigen-specific CD4+ T cell clonotypes by their expansion, the ViraFEST assay first stimulated PBMC with viral peptide pools and then applied TCR sequencing. After about 9 days of culture, CD4+ T cells were isolated with the EasySep CD4+ T cell isolation kit. Participants received two doses of either the BNT162b2 or the mRNA-1273 mRNA SARS-CoV-2 vaccine.

What these receptors recognize is not known. Sequenced here: CD4+ T cells from PBMCs cultured with HCoV-229E spike peptides, sampled after COVID-19 vaccination. The cell subset or site tag for this specimen amounts to: HCoV-229E spike overlapping peptide pool stimulation. These receptors came from a human donor who received a COVID-19 vaccine.

This clone was observed a single time. V gene TRBV10-3 combines with J gene TRBJ1-2, with a tentative D call TRBD1 (5 bases). The ends were cut back, 7 bases at V and 4 bases at J, with 10 bases in the middle. The CDR3 extends over 12 amino acids. Per the germline V gene, CDR1 is ENHRY and CDR2 is SYGVKD. The CDR3 nucleotides are TGTGCCATCATGGGGGGGGGCTATGGCTACACCTTC. This encodes CAIMGGGYGYTF.

This clone was detected a few times. The V and J genes are TRBV7-9 and TRBJ2-7; 9 nucleotides agree with TRBD1. The germline CDR1 and CDR2 sequences are SEHNR and FQNEAQ (reference sequence). Trimming at V came to 4 bases and at J to 7 bases, leaving 5 bases not matched to a gene. This CDR3 is built from 13 residues. CDR3 amino acids: CASSSTGGGEQYV. The CDR3 DNA follows: TGTGCCAGCAGCTCGACAGGGGGAGGGGAGCAGTACGTC.

V is TRBV10-2 and J is TRBJ2-7; D may be TRBD1 (5 bases). Between the trimmed V and J ends, which lost 4 bases and 6 bases, there was a span of 10 bases. CDR1 and CDR2 from the germline V gene are WSHSY and SAAADI. This CDR3 has 12 amino acids. CDR3 nucleotides: TGCGCCAGCAGTGCTACAGGCTTCGAGCAGTACGTC. Amino acid sequence: CASSATGFEQYV.

This clone has more than one count but fewer than ten. This rearrangement joins TRBV6-2 or TRBV6-3 to TRBJ1-1, with TRBD1 as a possible D gene (6 bases). CDR3 size: 12 residues. Germline V gene sequence: CDR1 MNHEY, CDR2 SVGEGT. V gave up 10 bases and J gave up 2 bases, with 11 bases separating them. Written as DNA, the CDR3 is TGTGCCATCAGCAGGGGTAACACTGAAGCTTTCTTT. It translates to CAISRGNTEAFF.

The chain employs TRBV6-5 and TRBJ1-4; D is undetermined. Germline values: CDR1 MNHEY, CDR2 SVGAGI. V was trimmed by 8 bases and J by 4 bases, leaving 11 bases between them. This CDR3 contains 13 residues. DNA for the CDR3: TGTGCCAGCCGGGGAGGCGGTAATGAAAAACTGTTTTTT. This gives the protein CASRGGGNEKLFF.

The chain carries TRBV7-2 and TRBJ1-5; D is uncertain. The CDR3 extends over 15 amino acids. Germline V gene data show CDR1 as SGHTA and CDR2 as FQGNSA. Trimming removed 5 bases from V and 5 bases from J, with 16 bases in between. The CDR3: CASSPRGGMDQPQHF. In DNA form, the CDR3 reads TGTGCCAGCAGCCCTCGGGGAGGGATGGATCAGCCCCAGCATTTT. The whole variable domain, filled in from reference TRBV7-2 and TRBJ1-5, reads GAGVSQSPSNKVTEKGKDVELRCDPISGHTALYWYRQSLGQGLEFLIYFQGNSAPDKSGLPSDRFSAERTGGSVSTLTIQRTQQEDSAVYLCASSPRGGMDQPQHFGDGTRLSIL.

V usage is TRBV10-1 and J usage is TRBJ2-6; D is undetermined. The CDR3 is made up of 15 amino acids. Germline V gene data show CDR1 as WNHNN and CDR2 as SYGVQD (reference sequence). V lost 3 bases and J lost 4, with 10 bases in between. This CDR3 reads CASSDWRTGANVLTF. As DNA, the CDR3 is TGCGCCAGCAGTGATTGGAGAACCGGGGCCAACGTCCTGACTTTC.

The chain combines TRBV29-1 with TRBJ2-1; D might be TRBD2 (5 bases). CDR1 is SQVTM, CDR2 ANQGSEA, per germline. V was trimmed by 7 bases and J by 5 bases, leaving 9 bases between them. The CDR3 has 11 residues. The CDR3 sequence: CSGGYNNEQFF. DNA of the CDR3: TGCAGCGGAGGGTATAACAATGAGCAGTTCTTC.

The chain combines TRBV19 with TRBJ2-3; TRBD1 agrees at 8 bases. The CDR3 has 15 amino acids. Germline-derived CDR1 and CDR2 are LNHDA and SQIVND (reference sequence). After removal of 6 bases from V and 2 bases from J, the junction contained 7 bases not matched to a gene. The CDR3 protein is CASREGQGHTDTQYF. The DNA of the CDR3 is TGTGCCAGTAGAGAAGGACAGGGACACACAGATACGCAGTATTTT.

The chain joins TRBV2 to TRBJ1-2; D is unresolved. V lost 2 bases and J 5 bases, leaving 6 bases between the germline ends. This CDR3 is 12 amino acids long. Germline loops: CDR1 SNHLY, CDR2 FYNNEI. The CDR3 loop is CASSESVYGYTF. The CDR3 nucleotides are TGTGCCAGCAGTGAATCGGTTTATGGCTACACCTTC.

V and J are TRBV3-1 (or the pseudogene TRBV3-2) and TRBJ1-3, with TRBD1 as a possible D gene (6 bases). The CDR3 length is 16 residues. Trimming stripped 4 bases from V and 8 bases from J, with 21 bases between. Germline CDR1 is LGHDT and CDR2 is YNNKEL (reference sequence). This CDR3 is CASSRTQGPFGHTIYF. DNA of the CDR3: TGTGCCAGCAGCCGAACACAGGGTCCATTCGGGCACACCATATATTTT.

The chain couples TRBV24-1 to TRBJ2-1; 7 bases line up with TRBD1. The CDR3 length is 16 residues. The germline V gene has CDR1 KGHDR and CDR2 SFDVKD. V trimming: 9 bases; J trimming: 7 bases; junction bases outside the gene matches: 17. The CDR3 sequence: CATSSPPGTAVNEQFF. CDR3 bases: TGTGCCACCTCCTCCCCCCCTGGGACAGCCGTGAATGAGCAGTTCTTC.

There are a few counts of this clone. This sequence joins TRBV4-2 and TRBJ2-7, with a tentative D call TRBD1 (5 bases). The CDR3 is made up of 13 amino acids. With 2 bases removed from V and 3 bases from J, the gap between germline ends came to 8 bases. The germline V gene has CDR1 LGHNA and CDR2 YNFKEQ. CDR3 in amino acids: CASSQRGFYEQYV. The CDR3 nucleotides read TGTGCCAGCAGCCAAAGGGGCTTCTACGAGCAGTACGTC.

The chain uses TRBV19 and TRBJ1-3; 7 positions agree with TRBD1. J gave up 0 bases and V 4 bases, and 9 bases lay outside the gene matches. CDR1 LNHDA and CDR2 SQIVND come from the germline V gene (reference sequence). The CDR3 has 17 amino acids. The CDR3 here is CASSTTGQVYSGNTIYF. The CDR3 coding sequence is TGTGCCAGTAGTACGACAGGACAGGTCTACTCTGGAAACACCATATATTTT.

V gene TRBV18 combines with J gene TRBJ2-7; D may correspond to TRBD1 or TRBD2 (5 bases each). The CDR3 sequence is 14 residues long. From germline, CDR1 is KGHSH and CDR2 LQKENI. The germline V and J ends were trimmed by 1 base and 3 bases, with 10 bases remaining between them. CDR3 nucleotide sequence: TGTGCCAGCTCACCACGGGGACCTAACTACGAGCAGTACGTC. It translates to CASSPRGPNYEQYV.

The V gene is TRBV19, the J gene TRBJ2-4; tentative D call: TRBD1 (6 bases). CDR1 is LNHDA, CDR2 SQIVND, per germline (reference sequence). The CDR3 is 13 amino acids. Deletions cut 2 bases from V and 8 bases from J, with 10 bases between. The CDR3 spells CASSITGSDIQYF. The CDR3 region has the DNA TGTGCCAGTAGTATAACAGGGAGTGACATTCAGTACTTC. Using reference TRBV19 and TRBJ2-4 for the parts outside the CDR3, the full variable domain is DGGITQSPKYLFRKEGQNVTLSCEQNLNHDAMYWYRQDPGQGLRLIYYSQIVNDFQKGDIAEGYSVSREKKESFPLTVTSAQKNPTAFYLCASSITGSDIQYFGAGTRLSVL.

The chain joins TRBV4-1 to TRBJ2-5, with TRBD1 identical over 11 bases. The length of the CDR3 is 16 residues. Germline trimming cut 3 bases from V and 4 bases from J; bases unmatched to any gene: 7. The germline CDR1 and CDR2 sequences are MGHRA and YSYEKL. DNA of the CDR3: TGCGCCAGCAGCCACCCCGGACAGGGGGCGGGAGAGACCCAGTACTTC. Translating it yields CASSHPGQGAGETQYF.